These 9 T cell receptor beta chains came from one sample sequenced in a study of blood T cell repertoires in COVID-19. Generated by immunoSEQ multiplex PCR, the TCRdb table keeps only in-frame clones and is missing some. The sample contains about 210,000 clones, about 83% of which appear only once. Sequenced: peripheral blood. The receptors here all came from a man aged 50 to 59 with active or convalescent COVID-19.

V and J are TRBV4-1 and TRBJ2-7; 8 bases agree with TRBD1. The CDR3 has 17 amino acids. CDR1 and CDR2 (germline): MGHRA, YSYEKL. V lost 3 bases and J lost 4; bases outside the gene matches: 14. The CDR3 loop is CASSHPRGGQGGYEQYF. In nucleotides, the CDR3 is TGCGCCAGCAGCCACCCTAGGGGCGGACAGGGCGGGTACGAGCAGTACTTC.

CDR3 coding DNA: TGTGCCAGCTCTGGGGGGGCGATGAACACTGAAGCTTTCTTT. This encodes CASSGGAMNTEAFF. The rearrangement joins TRBV7-2 to TRBJ1-1; D perhaps matches TRBD1 (6 bases). CDR3 length equals 14 residues. CDR1 is SGHTA and CDR2 is FQGNSA in the germline V gene. The V and J ends lost 8 bases and 0 bases respectively, with 13 bases between them.

This chain links TRBV7-9 with TRBJ1-4; 11 nucleotides align to TRBD1. The CDR3 has 15 residues. Germline V lookup: CDR1 SEHNR, CDR2 FQNEAQ (reference sequence). J lost 5 bases, V lost 4 bases, and 3 bases had no gene match. CDR3 loop: CASSSGQGANEKLFF. DNA of the CDR3: TGTGCCAGCAGCTCCGGACAGGGGGCGAATGAAAAACTGTTTTTT.

V is TRBV3-1 (or the pseudogene TRBV3-2) and J is TRBJ1-1, with D unresolved. This CDR3 comprises 13 residues. Germline V gene lookup returns CDR1 LGHDT and CDR2 YNNKEL (reference sequence). Trimming removed 2 bases at V and 1 base at J, with 5 bases between. This CDR3 reads CASSQKRNTEAFF. As DNA, the CDR3 is TGTGCCAGCAGCCAAAAGAGGAACACTGAAGCTTTCTTT.

In this sample, this clone is medium-sized. V is TRBV19 and J is TRBJ2-1; 11 nucleotides line up with TRBD2. Losses at the gene ends were 0 bases for V and 7 bases for J; bases not matched to a gene: 8. The CDR3 is 17 residues long. The germline CDR1 and CDR2 sequences are LNHDA and SQIVND (reference sequence). The CDR3 spells CASSIDTSGGGWNEQFF. CDR3 sequence (DNA): TGTGCCAGTAGTATAGATACTAGCGGGGGAGGTTGGAATGAGCAGTTCTTC.

The chain links TRBV6-1 to TRBJ1-1; D is uncertain. V lost 3 bases and J 1 base, leaving 6 bases between the germline ends. The CDR3 has 13 amino acids. CDR1 MNHNS and CDR2 SASEGT come from the germline V gene. In DNA, the CDR3 is TGTGCCAGCAGTGATTCACAGAACACTGAAGCTTTCTTT. It translates to CASSDSQNTEAFF.

This chain links TRBV9 with TRBJ1-5; 11 bases agree with TRBD1. Germline trimming cut 3 bases from V and 0 bases from J; bases unmatched to any gene: 2. Per the germline V gene, CDR1 is SGDLS and CDR2 is YYNGEE. CDR3 length: 16 residues. CDR3 nucleotides: TGTGCCAGCAGCGCTGGGACAGGGGGTAGCAATCAGCCCCAGCATTTT. Its protein is CASSAGTGGSNQPQHF.

This rearrangement joins TRBV6-1 to TRBJ1-2; D is perhaps TRBD1 (6 bases). V lost 0 bases and J lost 5, with 13 bases in between. Germline V gene data show CDR1 as MNHNS and CDR2 as SASEGT. This CDR3 spans 15 amino acids. The CDR3 region is CASSEARGLGYGYTF. CDR3 in DNA: TGTGCCAGCAGTGAAGCGCGGGGGCTCGGATATGGCTACACCTTC.

This clone has more than one count but fewer than ten. This rearrangement joins TRBV10-3 to TRBJ2-7; 12 nucleotides match TRBD2. V trimming: 8 bases; J trimming: 3 bases; junction bases outside the gene matches: 8. The CDR3 extends over 15 amino acids. CDR1 and CDR2 from the germline V gene are ENHRY and SYGVKD. The CDR3 region has the DNA TGTGCCATCGCGCCTAGCGGGAGGGCCTACTACGAGCAGTACTTC. Translation: CAIAPSGRAYYEQYF.